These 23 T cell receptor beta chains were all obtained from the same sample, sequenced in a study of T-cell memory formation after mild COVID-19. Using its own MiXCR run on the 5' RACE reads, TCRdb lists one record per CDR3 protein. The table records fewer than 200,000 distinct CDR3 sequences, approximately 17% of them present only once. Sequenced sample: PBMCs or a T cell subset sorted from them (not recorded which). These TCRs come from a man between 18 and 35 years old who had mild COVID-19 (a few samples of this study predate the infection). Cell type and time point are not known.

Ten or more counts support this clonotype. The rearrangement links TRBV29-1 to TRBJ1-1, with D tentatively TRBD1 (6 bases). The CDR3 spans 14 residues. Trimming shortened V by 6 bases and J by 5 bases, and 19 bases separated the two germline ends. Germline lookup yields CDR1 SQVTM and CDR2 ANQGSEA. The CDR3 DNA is TGCAGCGTCGACAGGACATACCCGGGAACTGAAGCTTTCTTT. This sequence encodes CSVDRTYPGTEAFF.

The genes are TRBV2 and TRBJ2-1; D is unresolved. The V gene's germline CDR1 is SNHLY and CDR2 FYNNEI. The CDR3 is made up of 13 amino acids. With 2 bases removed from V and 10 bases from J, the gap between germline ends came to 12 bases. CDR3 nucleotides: TGTGCCAGCAGTGAATCGGTCGCTGGGGAGCAGTTCTTC. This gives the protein CASSESVAGEQFF.

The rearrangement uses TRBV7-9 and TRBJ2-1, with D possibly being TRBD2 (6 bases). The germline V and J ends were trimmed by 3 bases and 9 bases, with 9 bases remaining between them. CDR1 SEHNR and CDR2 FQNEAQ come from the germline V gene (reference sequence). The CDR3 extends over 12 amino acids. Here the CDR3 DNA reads TGTGCCAGCAGCTTGGGGGGAAGTGAGCAGTTCTTC. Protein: CASSLGGSEQFF.

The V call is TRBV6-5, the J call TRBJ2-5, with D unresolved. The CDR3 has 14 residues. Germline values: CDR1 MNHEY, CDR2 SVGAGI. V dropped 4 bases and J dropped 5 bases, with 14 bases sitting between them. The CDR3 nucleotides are TGTGCCAGCAGTTTTAATGGGGTCGGGGAGACCCAGTACTTC. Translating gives CASSFNGVGETQYF.

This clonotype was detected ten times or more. CDR3 protein: CASSPPLAGADAGTQYF. The CDR3 DNA follows: TGTGCCAGCAGTCCACCGCTAGCGGGGGCAGATGCGGGTACGCAGTATTTT. The gene calls are TRBV5-4 and TRBJ2-3; 10 positions match TRBD2. This CDR3 has 17 amino acids. Unmatched junction bases numbered 17, after V lost 5 bases and J lost 8 bases. Germline CDR1 SGHNT, CDR2 YYREEE (reference sequence).

CDR3 amino acids: CASGLIAGTVTYEQYF. CDR3 nucleotides: TGTGCTAGTGGCCTCATCGCCGGGACAGTAACCTACGAGCAGTACTTC. V and J are TRBV12-5 and TRBJ2-7, with 7 bases that match TRBD1. The CDR3 sequence is 16 residues long. Unmatched junction bases numbered 13, after V lost 6 bases and J lost 2 bases. Per the germline V gene, CDR1 is LGHNT and CDR2 is FRNRAP.

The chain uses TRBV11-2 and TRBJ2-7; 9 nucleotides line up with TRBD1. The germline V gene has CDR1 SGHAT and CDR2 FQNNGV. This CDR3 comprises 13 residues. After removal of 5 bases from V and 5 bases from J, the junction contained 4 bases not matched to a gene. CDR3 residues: CASSPGQGHEQYF. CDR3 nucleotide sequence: TGTGCCAGCAGCCCGGGACAGGGCCACGAGCAGTACTTC.

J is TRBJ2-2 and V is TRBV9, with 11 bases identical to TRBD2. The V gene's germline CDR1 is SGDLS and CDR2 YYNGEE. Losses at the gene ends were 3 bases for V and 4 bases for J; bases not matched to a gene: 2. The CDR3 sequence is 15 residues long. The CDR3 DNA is TGTGCCAGCAGCGGGCTAGCGGGGGGCACCGGGGAGCTGTTTTTT. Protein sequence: CASSGLAGGTGELFF.

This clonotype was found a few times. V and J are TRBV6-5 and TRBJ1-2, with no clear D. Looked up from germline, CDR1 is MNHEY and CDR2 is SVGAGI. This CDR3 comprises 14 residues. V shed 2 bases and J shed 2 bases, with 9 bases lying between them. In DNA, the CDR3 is TGTGCCAGCAGTTACGGCGGCGGGAACTATGGCTACACCTTC. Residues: CASSYGGGNYGYTF.

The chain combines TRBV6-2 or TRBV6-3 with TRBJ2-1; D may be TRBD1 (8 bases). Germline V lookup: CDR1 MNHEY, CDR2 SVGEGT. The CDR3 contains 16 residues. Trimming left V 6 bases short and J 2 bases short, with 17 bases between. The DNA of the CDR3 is TGTGCCAGCAGGACCCGACAGGGGAGGGCCTACAATGAGCAGTTCTTC. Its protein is CASRTRQGRAYNEQFF.

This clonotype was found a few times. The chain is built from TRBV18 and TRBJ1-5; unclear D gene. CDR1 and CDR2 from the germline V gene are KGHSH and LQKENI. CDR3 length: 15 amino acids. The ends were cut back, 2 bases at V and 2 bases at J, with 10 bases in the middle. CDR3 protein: CASSPALSGNQPQHF. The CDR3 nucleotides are TGTGCCAGCTCACCAGCACTGAGTGGCAATCAGCCCCAGCATTTT.

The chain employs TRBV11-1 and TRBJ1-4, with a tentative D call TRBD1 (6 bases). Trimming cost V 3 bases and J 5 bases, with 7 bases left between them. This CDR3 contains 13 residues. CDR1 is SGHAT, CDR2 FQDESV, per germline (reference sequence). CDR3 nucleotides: TGTGCCAGCAGCTTGGACAGAAATGAAAAACTGTTTTTT. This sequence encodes CASSLDRNEKLFF.

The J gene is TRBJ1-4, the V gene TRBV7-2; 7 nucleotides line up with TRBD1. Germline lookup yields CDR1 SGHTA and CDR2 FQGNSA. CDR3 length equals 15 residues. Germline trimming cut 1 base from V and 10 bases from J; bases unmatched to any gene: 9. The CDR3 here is CASSLGGTESGKLFF. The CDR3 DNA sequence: TGTGCCAGCAGCTTAGGAGGGACAGAGTCTGGAAAACTGTTTTTT.

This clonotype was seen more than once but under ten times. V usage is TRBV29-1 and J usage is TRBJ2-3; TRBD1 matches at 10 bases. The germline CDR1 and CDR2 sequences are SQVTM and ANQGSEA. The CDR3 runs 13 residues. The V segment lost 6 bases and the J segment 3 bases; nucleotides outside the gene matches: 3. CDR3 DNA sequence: TGCAGCGTGAGGGACAGGGGAACAGATACGCAGTATTTT. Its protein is CSVRDRGTDTQYF.

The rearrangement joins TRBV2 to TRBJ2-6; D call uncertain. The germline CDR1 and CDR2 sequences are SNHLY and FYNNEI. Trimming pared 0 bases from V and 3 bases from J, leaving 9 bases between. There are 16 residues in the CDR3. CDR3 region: CASSEAMGSGANVLTF. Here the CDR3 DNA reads TGTGCCAGCAGTGAAGCTATGGGTAGTGGGGCCAACGTCCTGACTTTC.

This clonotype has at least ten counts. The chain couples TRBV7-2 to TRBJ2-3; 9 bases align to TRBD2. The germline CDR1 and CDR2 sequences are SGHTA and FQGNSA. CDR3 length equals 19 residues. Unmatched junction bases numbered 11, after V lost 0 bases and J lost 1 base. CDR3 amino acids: CASSLARFGGGARTDTQYF. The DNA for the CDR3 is TGTGCCAGCAGCTTAGCGAGATTCGGCGGGGGGGCTCGCACAGATACGCAGTATTTT.

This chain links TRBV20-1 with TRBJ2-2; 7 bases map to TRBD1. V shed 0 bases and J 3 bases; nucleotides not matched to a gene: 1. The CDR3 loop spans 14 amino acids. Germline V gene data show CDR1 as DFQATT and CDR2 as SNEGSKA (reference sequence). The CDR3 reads CSARDQGDTGELFF. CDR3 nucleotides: TGCAGTGCTAGAGATCAGGGGGACACCGGGGAGCTGTTTTTT.

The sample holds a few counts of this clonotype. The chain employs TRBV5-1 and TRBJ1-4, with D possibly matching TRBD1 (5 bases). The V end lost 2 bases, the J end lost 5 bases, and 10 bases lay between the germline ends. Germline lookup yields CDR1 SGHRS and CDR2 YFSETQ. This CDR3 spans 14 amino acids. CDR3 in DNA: TGCGCCAGCAGCTTCACGGGACCAAATGAAAAACTGTTTTTT. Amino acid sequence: CASSFTGPNEKLFF.

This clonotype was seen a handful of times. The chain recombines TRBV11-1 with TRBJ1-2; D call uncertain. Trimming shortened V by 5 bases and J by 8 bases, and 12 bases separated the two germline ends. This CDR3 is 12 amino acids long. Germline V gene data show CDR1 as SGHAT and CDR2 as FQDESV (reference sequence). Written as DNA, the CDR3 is TGTGCCAGCAGCAACCGTTTCGGAGGCTACACCTTC. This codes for CASSNRFGGYTF.

CDR3 residues: CATSRGFEDQYF. Here the CDR3 DNA reads TGTGCCACCAGCAGGGGATTCGAGGACCAGTACTTC. The chain employs TRBV15 and TRBJ2-5, with unresolved D. Germline V CDR1 and CDR2: LNHNV, YYDKDF (reference sequence). V lost 3 bases and J 10 bases, leaving 12 bases between the germline ends. CDR3 length equals 12 residues.

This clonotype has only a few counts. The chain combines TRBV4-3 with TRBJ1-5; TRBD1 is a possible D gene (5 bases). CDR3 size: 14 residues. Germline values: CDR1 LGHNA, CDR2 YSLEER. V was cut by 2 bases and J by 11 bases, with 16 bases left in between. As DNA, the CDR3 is TGCGCCAGCAGCCAATCTGATCAGGGATCGGCCCAGCATTTT. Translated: CASSQSDQGSAQHF.

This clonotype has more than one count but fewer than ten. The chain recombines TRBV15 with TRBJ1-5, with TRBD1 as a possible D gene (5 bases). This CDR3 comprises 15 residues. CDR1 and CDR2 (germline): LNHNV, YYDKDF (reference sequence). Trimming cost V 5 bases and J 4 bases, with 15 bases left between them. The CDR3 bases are TGTGCCACCAGCGGTAGTCCAGGGTGGAATCAGCCCCAGCATTTT. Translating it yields CATSGSPGWNQPQHF. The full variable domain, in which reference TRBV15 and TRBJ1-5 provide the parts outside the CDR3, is DAMVIQNPRYQVTQFGKPVTLSCSQTLNHNVMYWYQQKSSQAPKLLFHYYDKDFNNEADTPDNFQSRRPNTSFCFLDIRSPGLGDTAMYLCATSGSPGWNQPQHFGDGTRLSIL.

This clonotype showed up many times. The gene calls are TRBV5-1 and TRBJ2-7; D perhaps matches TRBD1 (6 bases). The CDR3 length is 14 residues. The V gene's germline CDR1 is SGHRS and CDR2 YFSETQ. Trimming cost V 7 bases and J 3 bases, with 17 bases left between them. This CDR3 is CASCPRGNDYEQYF. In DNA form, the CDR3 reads TGCGCCAGCTGTCCGAGGGGGAACGACTACGAGCAGTACTTC.